One T cell receptor beta chain is described in this entry. As yet, its antigen is unknown. This sample is part of a study of T cell responses to AZD1222 COVID-19 vaccine. General observations from the study: Baseline serology detected seropositivity in only six AZD1222 recipients. Per reports, nearly half of all spike-specific TCRs target regions that are unmutated in variants. After the peak T cell response, and only then, were repertoires sampled. The sample set comprised mostly white British donors with more females, and clonal diversity was possibly underestimated.

Sequencing was performed with immunoSEQ multiplex PCR; in TCRdb, only in-frame clones are kept and a portion is missing. The data show 150,000 to 200,000 clones, about 92% seen once. This TCR came from an adult in good health. Material: peripheral blood, obtained on day 0 of AZD1222 vaccination.

Written as DNA, the CDR3 is TGTGCCAGCAGCTTACAGGCTAATCAGCCCCAGCATTTT. Amino acid sequence: CASSLQANQPQHF. The V call is TRBV5-5, the J call TRBJ1-5; D is perhaps TRBD1 (5 bases). The V gene lost 2 bases and the J gene lost 4 bases, with 7 bases spanning the gap. This CDR3 comprises 13 residues. CDR1 SGHKS and CDR2 YYEKEE come from the germline V gene (reference sequence).